This T cell receptor (beta chain) derives from a study of OX40 agonist ivuxolimab in advanced cancers. Background on the study: Dose-escalation patients' cancers were hepatocellular carcinoma, melanoma, renal cell or head and neck cancer.

Clones were read by immunoSEQ multiplex PCR, and TCRdb kept only the in-frame ones, dropping some. The data show tens of thousands of clones, 92% seen once. The CDR3 totals 15 residues. Germline CDR1 SGHNT, CDR2 YENEEA. Losses at the gene ends were 2 bases for V and 3 bases for J; bases not matched to a gene: 3. The sequencing here drew on CD4+ or CD8+ T cells sorted from blood, taken in a trial of the OX40 agonist ivuxolimab. This receptor was obtained from an adult with an advanced solid tumor such as melanoma, head and neck, liver or kidney cancer. The chain recombines TRBV11-3 with TRBJ2-1; 8 bases match TRBD1. The CDR3 loop reads CASSLPQGVYNEQFF. In nucleotides, the CDR3 is TGTGCCAGCAGCTTACCACAGGGGGTCTACAATGAGCAGTTCTTC.